A selection of T cell receptor beta chains follows, all from one sample in a study of shared clonotypes between healthy human individuals. This table comes from immunoSEQ multiplex PCR, and its TCRdb copy is limited to in-frame clones, with some not included. The table has some 2,500,000 clones, 85% to 95% seen once. The source material was naive CD4+ T cells from PBMCs. These receptors originate from a man between 18 and 35 years old in good health. Some clones in this sample may be carry-over from other donors' samples. CDR3s include the opening cysteine and the closing phenylalanine or tryptophan. The order of the fields is V gene, CDR3 protein.

V gene: TRBV5-1; CDR3 protein: CASSNRGTNTGELFF
V gene: TRBV6-5; CDR3 protein: CASSDPPTGYEQYF
V gene: TRBV23-1; CDR3 protein: CASKTGTRTDTQYF
V gene: TRBV19; CDR3 protein: CASSTPPTNHPGGYTF
V gene: TRBV5-1; CDR3 protein: CASSLETGTEAFF
V gene: TRBV6-5; CDR3 protein: CASRTGGMKILFF
V gene: TRBV29-1; CDR3 protein: CSVHGRVNTEAFF
V gene: TRBV5-1; CDR3 protein: CASGRDQGGGYTF
V gene: TRBV29-1; CDR3 protein: CSVVHRTDTQYF
V gene: TRBV9; CDR3 protein: CASSVIASGRPKDNEQFF
V gene: TRBV29-1; CDR3 protein: CSVGLLAGPREQYF
V gene: TRBV18; CDR3 protein: CASSLTGTGPQPQHF
V gene: TRBV5-1; CDR3 protein: CASSSGQGWNEQFF
V gene: TRBV5-5; CDR3 protein: CASSLTGRGDYGYTF
V gene: TRBV7-3; CDR3 protein: CASSLSGGSYEQYF
V gene: TRBV6-5; CDR3 protein: CASSSHPRSSYNEQFF
V gene: TRBV9; CDR3 protein: CASSAGLAGVNEQFF
V gene: TRBV7-9; CDR3 protein: CASSESGAGANVLTF
V gene: TRBV4-3; CDR3 protein: CASSQGNSGRWYEQYF
V gene: TRBV5-4; CDR3 protein: CASTMGQENYGYTF
V gene: TRBV6-6; CDR3 protein: CASSQVTGESKYEQYF
V gene: TRBV19; CDR3 protein: CASSIDFGRAQNTEAFF
V gene: TRBV12-5; CDR3 protein: CASGFNINRGYRETQYF
V gene: TRBV5-4; CDR3 protein: CASSSPEGVPVEAFF
V gene: TRBV11-2; CDR3 protein: CASSLWSRGDTEAFF
V gene: TRBV7-2; CDR3 protein: CASTRGNTEAFF
V gene: TRBV10-2; CDR3 protein: CASSEYRGTEAFF
V gene: TRBV19; CDR3 protein: CASSPWTSSGNTIYF
V gene: TRBV14; CDR3 protein: CASSQDGSSRGEQYF
V gene: TRBV9; CDR3 protein: CASSPPGEQYF
V gene: TRBV5-1; CDR3 protein: CASSLTSGSAYEQYF
V gene: TRBV11-3; CDR3 protein: CASSRGHMGPPTDTQYF
V gene: TRBV11-3; CDR3 protein: CASSLGVRATDTQYF
V gene: TRBV28; CDR3 protein: CASSSRTSGSYEQYF
V gene: TRBV19; CDR3 protein: CASSIVSPSFRETQYF
V gene: TRBV5-8; CDR3 protein: CASSLTGGYTEAFF
V gene: TRBV28; CDR3 protein: CASSLSGTSGINEQFF
V gene: TRBV28; CDR3 protein: CASSLTGSNQPQHF
V gene: TRBV29-1; CDR3 protein: CSVVGLAGGKETQYF
V gene: TRBV5-1; CDR3 protein: CASGQGVRPSGANVLTF
V gene: TRBV18; CDR3 protein: CASSDRSSYEQYF
V gene: TRBV18; CDR3 protein: CASSPSGKINEQFF
V gene: TRBV7-2; CDR3 protein: CASSLVAYEQYF
V gene: TRBV5-4; CDR3 protein: CASRTSGSIQETQYF
V gene: TRBV30; CDR3 protein: CAWSVFTSGTSLWEQFF
V gene: TRBV9; CDR3 protein: CASSVARNPSRTGANNEQFF
V gene: TRBV7-3; CDR3 protein: CASSQIRGDEQFF
V gene: TRBV2; CDR3 protein: CASSGRASTDTQYF
V gene: TRBV9; CDR3 protein: CASSVGLGAEAFF
V gene: TRBV5-1; CDR3 protein: CASHDPVGTAEAFF
V gene: TRBV6-5; CDR3 protein: CASSYSKGGGYTF
V gene: TRBV20-1; CDR3 protein: CSARSNTEAFF
V gene: TRBV5-1; CDR3 protein: CASSLGGGKSPYEQYF
V gene: TRBV19; CDR3 protein: CASSSDYGTGGSSGYTF
V gene: TRBV28; CDR3 protein: CASSLEWREANEKLFF